This TCR beta chain is drawn from a study of tumor-infiltrating lymphocytes in oesophageal squamous cell carcinoma. One entry per CDR3 protein, called by TCRdb with MiXCR from the PCR reads. This table has about 14,000 distinct CDR3 sequences, approximately 50% appearing once. As to this clonotype: Germline and junction disagree at one end, which may indicate a read error.

This CDR3 has 16 amino acids. Germline assignment: CDR1 SGHVS and CDR2 FNYEAQ. The chain employs TRBV7-6 and TRBJ2-7; TRBD2 agrees at 7 bases. The J call is uncertain, as TRBJ2-5 better fits the DNA end. Sample: blood. This TCR was recovered from a male donor with esophageal squamous cell carcinoma. The CDR3 DNA sequence: TGTGCTAGCAGCTTATATGGTCTAGCGGATCAAGAGACCCAGTACTTC. Its protein product is CASSLYGLADQETQYF.